The 8 T cell receptor beta chains presented below share a single source sample, sequenced in a study of T-cell reconstitution after alpha-beta-depleted transplantation in children listed by TCRdb under 2016. The sample's treatment or condition, from its label and the paper: allogeneic hematopoietic cell transplantation with graft depleted of TCRalphabeta T cells and CD19 B cells. Libraries were built with PCR. Sequenced using an Illumina HiSeq 2500. TCR library preparation used molecular barcoding, with unique molecular identifiers applied to normalize quantification of the TCRbeta repertoire. The public reads were reprocessed in TCRdb via fastp at Q25 and MiXCR, keeping in-frame beta chains. One record per CDR3 amino acid sequence lists the most common genes and DNA. In all, the sample holds almost 600,000 distinct CDR3 sequences, and roughly 27% of those were seen once. The ten largest clones take up just over 35% of the sample.

The material was PBMCs, obtained before TCRalphabeta/CD19-depleted stem cell transplant. These receptors originate from a boy under two years old with Wiskott-Aldrich syndrome, due to receive a stem cell transplant.

The chain joins TRBV4-2 to TRBJ2-2; 14 positions agree with TRBD2. J lost 6 bases, V lost 4 bases, and 10 bases had no gene match. The CDR3 loop spans 18 amino acids. Germline assignment: CDR1 LGHNA and CDR2 YNFKEQ. The CDR3 sequence is CASSPFGLAGGRSGELFF. The CDR3 coding sequence is TGTGCCAGCAGCCCCTTTGGACTAGCGGGAGGACGTTCCGGGGAGCTGTTTTTT.

V is TRBV6-1 and J is TRBJ1-5; TRBD1 aligns across 8 bases. Germline V gene lookup returns CDR1 MNHNS and CDR2 SASEGT. V dropped 3 bases and J dropped 6; count of bases not matched to a gene: 10. This CDR3 is 16 amino acids long. The CDR3 region is CASSDSPGQGFQPQHF. The CDR3, as DNA: TGTGCCAGCAGTGATAGTCCCGGACAGGGATTTCAGCCCCAGCATTTT.

As for this clonotype: The junction differs from germline at one of its ends, possibly a read error. The rearrangement uses TRBV20-1 and TRBJ2-7; 7 bases align to TRBD1. CDR1 and CDR2 from the germline V gene are DFQATT and SNEGSKA (reference sequence). The CDR3 consists of 11 residues. DNA of the CDR3: TGCAGTGCTAGGGGGACAGCCCGTCTCGCCTTC. Its translation: CSARGTARLAF.

This clonotype was recorded a few times. The chain is built from TRBV27 and TRBJ2-5, with TRBD2 matching over 10 bases. Trimming cost V 6 bases and J 5 bases; bases outside gene matches: 9. This CDR3 region has 15 residues. Germline CDR1 is MNHEY and CDR2 is SMNVEV (reference sequence). The CDR3 sequence: CASSKRASGSETQYF. The CDR3 DNA is TGTGCCAGCAGCAAGAGGGCTAGCGGGAGCGAGACCCAGTACTTC.

As DNA, the CDR3 is TGCAGTGCTAGAGATTTCAGGGGGTCATACGAGCAGTACTTC. The encoded protein is CSARDFRGSYEQYF. V usage is TRBV20-1 and J usage is TRBJ2-7; 7 nucleotides agree with TRBD1. Germline lookup yields CDR1 DFQATT and CDR2 SNEGSKA (reference sequence). The CDR3 is 14 residues long. V was clipped by 0 bases and J by 4 bases; unmatched bases: 6.

V is TRBV15 and J is TRBJ2-7; the match to TRBD1 covers 9 bases. Looked up from germline, CDR1 is LNHNV and CDR2 is YYDKDF (reference sequence). This CDR3 is built from 16 residues. After removal of 1 base from V and 2 bases from J, the junction contained 6 bases not matched to a gene. CDR3 sequence (DNA): TGTGCCACCAGCAGAGTCGGGACAGGGAAAACCTACGAGCAGTACTTC. Protein product: CATSRVGTGKTYEQYF.

The chain uses TRBV4-2 and TRBJ1-2; 8 bases map to TRBD1. The CDR3 spans 17 residues. Germline V gives CDR1 LGHNA, CDR2 YNFKEQ. After removal of 1 base from V and 0 bases from J, the junction contained 7 bases not matched to a gene. The CDR3 loop reads CASSQALDRETNYGYTF. CDR3 coding DNA: TGTGCCAGCAGCCAAGCGTTGGACAGGGAGACTAACTATGGCTACACCTTC.

The genes are TRBV4-1 and TRBJ2-4, with 13 bases aligning to TRBD2. Germline CDR1 and CDR2: MGHRA and YSYEKL. The CDR3 length is 16 residues. V shed 3 bases and J 6 bases; nucleotides not matched to a gene: 5. CDR3 in DNA: TGCGCCAGCAGCCACGGGACTAGCGGGATAGGAAACATTCAGTACTTC. Amino acids: CASSHGTSGIGNIQYF.